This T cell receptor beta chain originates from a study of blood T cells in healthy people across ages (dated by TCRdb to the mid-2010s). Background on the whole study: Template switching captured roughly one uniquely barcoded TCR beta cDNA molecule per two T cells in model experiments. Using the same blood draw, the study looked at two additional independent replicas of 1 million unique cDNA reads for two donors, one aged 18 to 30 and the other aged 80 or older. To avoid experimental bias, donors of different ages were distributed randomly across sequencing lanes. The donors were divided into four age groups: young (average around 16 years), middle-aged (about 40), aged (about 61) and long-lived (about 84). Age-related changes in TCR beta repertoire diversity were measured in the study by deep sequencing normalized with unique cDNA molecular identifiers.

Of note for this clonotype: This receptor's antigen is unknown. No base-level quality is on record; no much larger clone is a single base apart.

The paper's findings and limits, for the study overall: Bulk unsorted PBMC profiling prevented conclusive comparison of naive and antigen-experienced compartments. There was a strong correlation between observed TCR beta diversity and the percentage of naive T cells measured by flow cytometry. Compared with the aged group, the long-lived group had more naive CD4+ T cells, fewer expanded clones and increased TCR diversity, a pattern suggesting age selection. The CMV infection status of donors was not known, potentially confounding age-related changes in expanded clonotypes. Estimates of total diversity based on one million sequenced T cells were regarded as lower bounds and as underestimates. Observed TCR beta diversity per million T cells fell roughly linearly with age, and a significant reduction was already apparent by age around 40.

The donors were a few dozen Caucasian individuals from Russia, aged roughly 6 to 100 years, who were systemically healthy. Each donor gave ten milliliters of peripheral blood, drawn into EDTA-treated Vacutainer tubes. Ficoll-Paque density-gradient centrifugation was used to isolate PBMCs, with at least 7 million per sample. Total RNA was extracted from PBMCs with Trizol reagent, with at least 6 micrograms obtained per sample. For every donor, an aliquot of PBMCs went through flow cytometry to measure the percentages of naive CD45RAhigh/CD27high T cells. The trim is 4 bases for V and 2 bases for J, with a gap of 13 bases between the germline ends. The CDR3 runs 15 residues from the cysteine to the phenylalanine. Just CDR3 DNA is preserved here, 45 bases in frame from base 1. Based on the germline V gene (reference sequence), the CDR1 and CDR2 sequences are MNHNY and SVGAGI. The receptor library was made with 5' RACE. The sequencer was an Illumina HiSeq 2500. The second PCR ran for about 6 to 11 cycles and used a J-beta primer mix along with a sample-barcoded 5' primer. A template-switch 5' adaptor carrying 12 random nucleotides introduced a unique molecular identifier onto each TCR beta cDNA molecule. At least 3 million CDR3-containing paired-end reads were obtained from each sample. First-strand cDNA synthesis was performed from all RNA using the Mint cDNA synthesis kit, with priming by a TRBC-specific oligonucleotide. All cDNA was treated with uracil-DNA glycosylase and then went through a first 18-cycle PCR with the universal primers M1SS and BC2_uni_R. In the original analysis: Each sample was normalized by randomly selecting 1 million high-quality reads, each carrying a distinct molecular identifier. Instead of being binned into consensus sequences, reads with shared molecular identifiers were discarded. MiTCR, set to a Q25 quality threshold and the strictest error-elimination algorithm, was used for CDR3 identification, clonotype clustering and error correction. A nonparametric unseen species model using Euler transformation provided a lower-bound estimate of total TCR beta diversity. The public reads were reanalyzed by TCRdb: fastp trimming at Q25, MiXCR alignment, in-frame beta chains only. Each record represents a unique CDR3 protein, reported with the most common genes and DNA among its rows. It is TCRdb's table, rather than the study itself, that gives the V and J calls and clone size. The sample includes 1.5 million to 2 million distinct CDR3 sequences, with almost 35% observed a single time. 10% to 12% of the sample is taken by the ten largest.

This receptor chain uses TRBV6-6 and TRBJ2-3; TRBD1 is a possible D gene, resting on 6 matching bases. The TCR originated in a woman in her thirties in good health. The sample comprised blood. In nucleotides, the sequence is TGTGCCAGCAGTTTTGGGACACGGATCACAGATACGCAGTATTTT. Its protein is CASSFGTRITDTQYF.